This T cell receptor (beta chain) was sequenced in a study of blood T cell repertoires in COVID-19. The CDR3 extends over 18 amino acids. The V segment lost 2 bases and the J segment 4 bases; nucleotides outside the gene matches: 10. CDR1 is SGHRS and CDR2 is YFSETQ in the germline V gene. How the authors handled the data: Nucleated cell counts were estimated from reference gene primer amplification. Some clones are missing from TCRdb's copy, which holds only in-frame ones; the method was immunoSEQ multiplex PCR. V, J and clone size derive from that table, while D and trimming were established from the DNA sequence. Of 450,000 to 500,000 clones listed, 80% to 90% are singletons.

This chain joins TRBV5-1 and TRBJ2-2; TRBD2 aligns across 11 bases. The specimen sequenced was peripheral blood. This TCR came from a human donor in a cohort sampled during active COVID-19. CDR3 sequence: CASSFRSGRAGSTGELFF. The CDR3 nucleotides read TGCGCCAGCAGCTTTCGTAGCGGGAGGGCCGGGAGCACCGGGGAGCTGTTTTTT.